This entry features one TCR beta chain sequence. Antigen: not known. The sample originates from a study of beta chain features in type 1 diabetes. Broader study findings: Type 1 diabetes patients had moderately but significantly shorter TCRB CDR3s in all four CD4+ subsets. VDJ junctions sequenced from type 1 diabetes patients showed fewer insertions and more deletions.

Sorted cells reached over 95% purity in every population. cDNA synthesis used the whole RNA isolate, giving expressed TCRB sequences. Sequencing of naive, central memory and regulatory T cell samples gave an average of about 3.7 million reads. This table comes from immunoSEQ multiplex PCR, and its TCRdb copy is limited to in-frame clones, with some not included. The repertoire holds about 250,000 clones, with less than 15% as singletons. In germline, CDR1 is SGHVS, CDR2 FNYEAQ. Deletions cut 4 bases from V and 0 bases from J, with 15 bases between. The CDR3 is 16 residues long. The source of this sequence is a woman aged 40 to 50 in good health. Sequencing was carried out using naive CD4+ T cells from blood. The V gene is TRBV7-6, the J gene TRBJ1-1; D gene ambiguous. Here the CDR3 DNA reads TGTGCCAGCAGCTCGGAGACGGGTCTTATGAACACTGAAGCTTTCTTT. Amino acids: CASSSETGLMNTEAFF.